Given below is one T cell receptor (beta chain) in context. This entry is derived from a study of T cells after somatic rescue of genetic block. Here immunoSEQ multiplex PCR was the method, and the copy in TCRdb shows in-frame clones only, minus some. This table has 9,500 to 15,000 clones, around 70% appearing once. Trimming took 4 bases from V and 0 from J, leaving 13 bases between them. The CDR3 runs to 15 residues. CDR1 and CDR2 (germline): SGHRS, YFSETQ. This chain connects TRBV5-1 to TRBJ1-1, with a weak D call TRBD1 (6 bases). Sequenced input: peripheral blood mononuclear cells (PBMCs). The sequence came from a boy aged 5-17 years. The CDR3 DNA reads as TGCGCCAGCAGCCCCCGGGACAACATGAACACTGAAGCTTTCTTT. Translation: CASSPRDNMNTEAFF. Filled out from reference TRBV5-1 and TRBJ1-1, the complete variable domain reads KAGVTQTPRYLIKTRGQQVTLSCSPISGHRSVSWYQQTPGQGLQFLFEYFSETQRNKGNFPGRFSGRQFSNSRSEMNVSTLELGDSALYLCASSPRDNMNTEAFFGQGTRLTVV.